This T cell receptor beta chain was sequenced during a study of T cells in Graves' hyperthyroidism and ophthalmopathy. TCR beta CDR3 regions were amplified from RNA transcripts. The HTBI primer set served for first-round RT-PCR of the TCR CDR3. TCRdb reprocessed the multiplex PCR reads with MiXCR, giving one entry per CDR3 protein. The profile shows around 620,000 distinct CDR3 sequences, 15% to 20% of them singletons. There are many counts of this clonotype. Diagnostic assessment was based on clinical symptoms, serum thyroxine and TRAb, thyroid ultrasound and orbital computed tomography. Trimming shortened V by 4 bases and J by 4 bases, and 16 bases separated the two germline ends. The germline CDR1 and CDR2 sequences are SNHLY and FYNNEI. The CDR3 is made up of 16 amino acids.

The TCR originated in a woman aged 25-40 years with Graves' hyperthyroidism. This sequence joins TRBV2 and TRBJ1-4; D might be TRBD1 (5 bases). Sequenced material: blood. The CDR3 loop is CASSVSAGGFNEKLFF. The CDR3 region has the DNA TGTGCCAGCAGTGTCTCCGCGGGGGGATTTAATGAAAAACTGTTTTTT.